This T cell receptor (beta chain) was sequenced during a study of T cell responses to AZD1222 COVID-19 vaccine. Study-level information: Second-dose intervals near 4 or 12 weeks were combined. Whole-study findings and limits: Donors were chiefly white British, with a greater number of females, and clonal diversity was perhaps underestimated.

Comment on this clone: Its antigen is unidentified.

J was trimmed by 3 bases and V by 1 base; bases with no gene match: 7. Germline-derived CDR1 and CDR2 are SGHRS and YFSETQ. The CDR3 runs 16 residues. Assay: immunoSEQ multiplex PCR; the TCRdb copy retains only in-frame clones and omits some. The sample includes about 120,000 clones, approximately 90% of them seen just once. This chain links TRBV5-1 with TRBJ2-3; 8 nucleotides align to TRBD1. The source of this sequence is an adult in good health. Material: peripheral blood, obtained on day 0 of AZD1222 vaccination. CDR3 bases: TGCGCCAGCAGCTTGATGGACAGGGCTCGTACAGATACGCAGTATTTT. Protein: CASSLMDRARTDTQYF.